The 30 T cell receptor beta chains given below trace back to one sample, sequenced in a study of response to subunit inactivated influenza vaccine. TCRdb reanalysed the RT-PCR reads using MiXCR and keeps one entry per CDR3 protein. This table holds 650,000 to 850,000 distinct CDR3 sequences, around 14% found once. Sequencing was performed on PBMCs from blood, taken 14 to 15 days before vaccination. Receptor source: a middle-aged man who received an inactivated influenza vaccine.

This clonotype was seen a few times. The CDR3 is CASSQDWATGNTIYF. CDR3 sequence (DNA): TGCGCCAGCAGCCAAGATTGGGCTACTGGAAACACCATATATTTT. The genes are TRBV4-3 and TRBJ1-3; no definite D call. V was trimmed by 0 bases and J by 2 bases, leaving 8 bases between them. Germline loops: CDR1 LGHNA, CDR2 YSLEER. The CDR3 length is 15 residues.

This clonotype was seen a handful of times. V gene TRBV3-1 combines with J gene TRBJ2-7; 8 bases are shared with TRBD2. Losses at the gene ends were 4 bases for V and 0 bases for J; bases not matched to a gene: 5. Germline CDR1 is LGHDT and CDR2 is YNNKEL (reference sequence). The CDR3 contains 15 residues. The CDR3 protein is CASSLAGRLSYEQYF. The CDR3 DNA is TGTGCCAGCAGCCTAGCGGGACGGCTCTCCTACGAGCAGTACTTC.

The table lists this clonotype with a few counts. This sequence joins TRBV7-2 and TRBJ2-3, with D perhaps TRBD2 (7 bases). Germline-derived CDR1 and CDR2 are SGHTA and FQGNSA. The germline V and J ends were trimmed by 8 bases and 4 bases, with 13 bases remaining between them. The CDR3 consists of 13 residues. The CDR3 nucleotides are TGTGCCAGCCGGGCGGGGGCAGCAGATACGCAGTATTTT. This codes for CASRAGAADTQYF. Looking up the rest from reference TRBV7-2 and TRBJ2-3 gives the full variable domain: GAGVSQSPSNKVTEKGKDVELRCDPISGHTALYWYRQSLGQGLEFLIYFQGNSAPDKSGLPSDRFSAERTGGSVSTLTIQRTQQEDSAVYLCASRAGAADTQYFGPGTRLTVL.

The rearrangement uses TRBV7-2 and TRBJ2-1, with D possibly TRBD1 on 5 matching bases. Trimming removed 5 bases at V and 10 bases at J, with 15 bases between. Germline V gene sequence: CDR1 SGHTA, CDR2 FQGNSA. This CDR3 contains 13 residues. The CDR3: CASSQFQAGEQFF. CDR3 DNA sequence: TGTGCCAGCAGCCAATTCCAGGCAGGGGAGCAGTTCTTC. The full variable domain, with the rest looked up from reference TRBV7-2 and TRBJ2-1, is GAGVSQSPSNKVTEKGKDVELRCDPISGHTALYWYRQSLGQGLEFLIYFQGNSAPDKSGLPSDRFSAERTGGSVSTLTIQRTQQEDSAVYLCASSQFQAGEQFFGPGTRLTVL.

This clonotype has a handful of counts. The chain is built from TRBV7-2 and TRBJ1-1, with 7 bases fitting TRBD1. V shed 1 base, J shed 4 bases, and the junction held 6 bases outside the gene matches. CDR1 is SGHTA and CDR2 is FQGNSA in the germline V gene. The CDR3 is 15 amino acids. The DNA for the CDR3 is TGTGCCAGCAGCTTAGTGGGACAGTTGGGCACTGAAGCTTTCTTT. Amino acids: CASSLVGQLGTEAFF.

This clonotype showed up just a few times. J is TRBJ2-4 and V is TRBV7-9; possible D gene TRBD2, 6 bases. V was clipped by 4 bases and J by 7 bases, with 11 bases between them. Germline CDR1 is SEHNR and CDR2 is FQNEAQ (reference sequence). This CDR3 has 13 amino acids. The CDR3 is CASSYLAWNIQYF. The CDR3 DNA reads TGTGCCAGCAGCTACCTAGCGTGGAACATTCAGTACTTC.

This clonotype was seen a few times. The rearrangement uses TRBV20-1 and TRBJ1-1, with a tentative D call TRBD1 (6 bases). The length of the CDR3 is 12 residues. Trimming took off 4 bases at V and 6 bases at J, with 12 bases between the two ends. Germline CDR1 reads DFQATT; CDR2 reads SNEGSKA (reference sequence). The CDR3 sequence: CSATRGGAEAFF. CDR3 bases: TGCAGTGCTACGAGGGGGGGCGCTGAAGCTTTCTTT.

The V and J genes are TRBV29-1 and TRBJ1-6, with no clear D. The CDR3 has 12 residues. Trimming removed 6 bases at V and 8 bases at J, with 11 bases between. Per the germline V gene, CDR1 is SQVTM and CDR2 is ANQGSEA. CDR3 loop: CSVSNADSPLHF. As DNA, the CDR3 is TGCAGCGTCTCCAACGCGGATTCACCCCTCCACTTT. The whole variable domain, filled in from reference TRBV29-1 and TRBJ1-6, reads SAVISQKPSRDICQRGTSLTIQCQVDSQVTMMFWYRQQPGQSLTLIATANQGSEATYESGFVIDKFPISRPNLTFSTLTVSNMSPEDSSIYLCSVSNADSPLHFGNGTRLTVT.

The chain uses TRBV12-3 or TRBV12-4 and TRBJ2-3, with a possible D match to TRBD1 (5 bases). Trimming removed 5 bases from V and 2 bases from J, with 11 bases in between. The CDR3 runs to 14 residues. The CDR3 spells CASSGFGHTDTQYF. The DNA of the CDR3 is TGTGCCAGCAGTGGGTTCGGACACACAGATACGCAGTATTTT.

V and J are TRBV6-9 and TRBJ2-7; D is tentatively TRBD1 or TRBD2 (5 bases each). Deletions cut 8 bases from V and 4 bases from J, with 15 bases between. From germline, CDR1 is MNHGY and CDR2 SVAAGI. This CDR3 contains 13 residues. CDR3 DNA: TGTGCCAGCGGGGCGGGCAGGAGGTACGAGCAGTACTTC. This sequence encodes CASGAGRRYEQYF.

This chain joins TRBV25-1 and TRBJ2-5; 9 bases fit TRBD1. The germline CDR1 and CDR2 sequences are MGHDK and SYGVNS. The CDR3 runs 15 residues. V shed 2 bases and J 4 bases; nucleotides not matched to a gene: 5. The CDR3 spells CASSEGTGIVETQYF. Written as DNA, the CDR3 is TGTGCCAGCAGTGAAGGGACAGGGATAGTAGAGACCCAGTACTTC. Using reference TRBV25-1 and TRBJ2-5 for the parts outside the CDR3, the full variable domain is EADIYQTPRYLVIGTGKKITLECSQTMGHDKMYWYQQDPGMELHLIHYSYGVNSTEKGDLSSESTVSRIRTEHFPLTLESARPSHTSQYLCASSEGTGIVETQYFGPGTRLLVL.

This clonotype was detected a few times. The rearrangement uses TRBV6-2 or TRBV6-3 and TRBJ1-5, with 7 positions matching TRBD1. V lost 6 bases to trimming and J lost 0 bases; unmatched junction nucleotides: 20. The CDR3 is 20 amino acids. CDR1 and CDR2 from the germline V gene are MNHEY and SVGEGT. The CDR3 reads CASSHPADRAPFYSNQPQHF. The CDR3 bases are TGTGCCAGCAGCCACCCTGCTGACAGGGCCCCCTTTTATAGCAATCAGCCCCAGCATTTT.

The genes are TRBV10-3 and TRBJ2-1; D is possibly TRBD1 (5 bases). Between the trimmed V and J ends, which lost 3 bases and 1 base, there was a span of 10 bases. Germline CDR1 is ENHRY and CDR2 is SYGVKD. The CDR3 loop spans 15 amino acids. In nucleotides, the CDR3 is TGTGCCATCAGTGACGACAGCCAGTCCTACAATGAGCAGTTCTTC. Amino acid sequence: CAISDDSQSYNEQFF.

The CDR3 loop reads CASSLRKRRPYNEQFF. For the CDR3, the DNA is TGCGCCAGCAGCTTACGTAAGCGGCGGCCCTACAATGAGCAGTTCTTC. The rearrangement joins TRBV4-3 to TRBJ2-1; possible D gene TRBD2, 5 bases. Germline lookup yields CDR1 LGHNA and CDR2 YSLEER. The V gene lost 5 bases and the J gene lost 2 bases, with 16 bases spanning the gap. CDR3 length: 16 amino acids.

This clonotype was counted only a few times. This chain joins TRBV9 and TRBJ1-1; D remains ambiguous. Trimming stripped 4 bases from V and 4 bases from J, with 14 bases between. Germline loops: CDR1 SGDLS, CDR2 YYNGEE. This CDR3 comprises 14 residues. The CDR3 DNA reads TGTGCCAGCAGCAGACGGGGTGGGAGCACTGAAGCTTTCTTT. Translation gives CASSRRGGSTEAFF.

This clonotype has only a few counts. The V gene is TRBV12-3 or TRBV12-4, the J gene TRBJ2-3; possibly TRBD2 for D (7 bases). The CDR3 runs 18 residues. With 2 bases removed from V and 0 bases from J, the gap between germline ends came to 18 bases. The CDR3 bases are TGTGCCAGCAGTTTAATAGGTGCGGGGGCGGCTAGCACAGATACGCAGTATTTT. As protein: CASSLIGAGAASTDTQYF.

The CDR3 protein is CASSLVGSTGTPYNEQFF. DNA of the CDR3: TGTGCCAGCAGCTTGGTTGGGTCAACAGGGACCCCCTACAATGAGCAGTTCTTC. This chain links TRBV5-5 with TRBJ2-1; tentative D call: TRBD1 (6 bases). CDR1 is SGHKS and CDR2 is YYEKEE in the germline V gene (reference sequence). Between the trimmed V and J ends, which lost 0 bases and 2 bases, there was a span of 18 bases. The CDR3 spans 18 residues.

The sample holds a few counts of this clonotype. This chain connects TRBV6-6 to TRBJ1-3, with 7 nucleotides matching TRBD1. The V gene end was trimmed by 3 bases and the J gene end by 14 bases; junction bases not matched to a gene: 7. This CDR3 is built from 12 residues. The V gene's germline CDR1 is MNHNY and CDR2 SVGAGI (reference sequence). CDR3 bases: TGTGCCAGCAGTTATCTCGGGGACAGCGTATATTTT. Protein sequence: CASSYLGDSVYF.

The V call is TRBV12-3 or TRBV12-4, the J call TRBJ1-2, with D perhaps TRBD1 (5 bases). V lost 1 base to trimming and J lost 4 bases, with 13 bases between them. CDR3 size: 15 residues. The CDR3 nucleotides read TGTGCCAGCAGTTTAGGCTCCGGGACTCCCTATGGCTACACCTTC. Translation gives CASSLGSGTPYGYTF.

This clonotype was detected many times. The chain employs TRBV10-3 and TRBJ2-7; TRBD2 aligns across 10 bases. After removal of 0 bases from V and 3 bases from J, the junction contained 2 bases not matched to a gene. The CDR3 is 15 amino acids. Germline CDR1 and CDR2: ENHRY and SYGVKD. Here the CDR3 DNA reads TGTGCCATCAGTGAGTCTCGGACTAGCGGCTACGAGCAGTACTTC. This encodes CAISESRTSGYEQYF.

The rearrangement links TRBV7-2 to TRBJ2-5; maybe TRBD2 (6 bases). V dropped 6 bases and J dropped 3 bases, with 11 bases sitting between them. The CDR3 sequence is 13 residues long. Germline CDR1 reads SGHTA; CDR2 reads FQGNSA. CDR3 nucleotide sequence: TGTGCCAGCAGTCGGGGGAAGAAAGAGACCCAGTACTTC. Translation: CASSRGKKETQYF.

This clonotype came up a few times. The chain has TRBV11-2 and TRBJ1-1; TRBD1 is a possible D gene (5 bases). The length of the CDR3 is 15 residues. Trimming pared 1 base from V and 0 bases from J, leaving 9 bases between. CDR1 is SGHAT and CDR2 is FQNNGV in the germline V gene. The CDR3 nucleotides are TGTGCCAGCAGCTTAGCCTCGGGGGTGAACACTGAAGCTTTCTTT. It is translated as CASSLASGVNTEAFF.

The CDR3 bases are TGTGCCAGCAGCGACAACCGGGACTCCACCACAGATACGCAGTATTTT. This codes for CASSDNRDSTTDTQYF. The rearrangement uses TRBV9 and TRBJ2-3, with TRBD2 as a possible D gene (6 bases). Germline-derived CDR1 and CDR2 are SGDLS and YYNGEE. Trimming cost V 3 bases and J 2 bases, with 16 bases left between them. CDR3 length equals 16 residues.

This clonotype has just a few counts. The chain couples TRBV6-2 or TRBV6-3 to TRBJ2-1; D is unclear. Trimming took 6 bases from V and 5 from J, leaving 17 bases between them. Germline V gene data show CDR1 as MNHEY and CDR2 as SVGEGT. This CDR3 contains 15 residues. Written as DNA, the CDR3 is TGTGCCAGCAGCCCTTTTTTGGGCCGACACAATGAGCAGTTCTTC. It specifies CASSPFLGRHNEQFF.

There are a few counts of this clonotype. The CDR3 protein is CAIRGAVGANVLTF. CDR3 sequence (DNA): TGTGCCATTCGGGGGGCGGTCGGGGCCAACGTCCTGACTTTC. The chain couples TRBV12-3 or TRBV12-4 to TRBJ2-6; TRBD2 is a possible D gene (7 bases). This CDR3 comprises 14 residues. V lost 10 bases and J 4 bases, leaving 14 bases between the germline ends.

CDR3 loop: CASSQDRRTSGSYEQYF. The CDR3 DNA follows: TGCGCCAGCAGCCAAGATAGGAGGACTAGCGGATCCTACGAGCAGTACTTC. V is TRBV4-3 and J is TRBJ2-7, with 10 bases matching TRBD2. In germline, CDR1 is LGHNA, CDR2 YSLEER. With 0 bases clipped from V and 1 base from J, the junction kept 6 bases outside the gene matches. The CDR3 is made up of 17 amino acids.

This clonotype was observed a few times. The V gene is TRBV6-1, the J gene TRBJ2-3, with 10 positions matching TRBD2. The CDR3 length is 14 residues. CDR1 is MNHNS and CDR2 is SASEGT in the germline V gene. The V segment lost 5 bases and the J segment 5 bases; nucleotides outside the gene matches: 4. CDR3 in amino acids: CASSPRTSGDTQYF. The CDR3 nucleotides are TGTGCCAGCAGTCCAAGGACTAGCGGAGATACGCAGTATTTT.

In this sample, this clonotype turned up a few times. This chain links TRBV18 with TRBJ2-1, with D maybe TRBD2 (5 bases). The germline V and J ends were trimmed by 6 bases and 6 bases, with 12 bases remaining between them. Germline CDR1 reads KGHSH; CDR2 reads LQKENI. This CDR3 is 13 amino acids long. This CDR3 reads CASSRVAFNEQFF. The CDR3 DNA reads TGTGCCAGCTCGCGGGTCGCGTTCAATGAGCAGTTCTTC.

The CDR3: CASSGGQDPGLAGAFYEQYF. As DNA, the CDR3 is TGTGCCAGCAGCGGCGGGCAGGACCCGGGACTAGCGGGAGCTTTCTACGAGCAGTACTTC. The V and J genes are TRBV4-2 and TRBJ2-7; TRBD2 aligns across 14 bases. The length of the CDR3 is 20 residues. V dropped 5 bases and J dropped 3; count of bases not matched to a gene: 18. The germline gives CDR1 LGHNA, CDR2 YNFKEQ.

The chain carries TRBV11-2 and TRBJ2-1; 11 bases map to TRBD2. The CDR3 has 18 amino acids. The germline V gene has CDR1 SGHAT and CDR2 FQNNGV. With 5 bases clipped from V and 3 bases from J, the junction kept 12 bases outside the gene matches. This CDR3 is CASSGGSTGLAVYNEQFF. In nucleotides, the CDR3 is TGTGCCAGCAGCGGAGGTTCTACGGGACTAGCGGTCTACAATGAGCAGTTCTTC. Looking up the rest from reference TRBV11-2 and TRBJ2-1 gives the full variable domain: EAGVAQSPRYKIIEKRQSVAFWCNPISGHATLYWYQQILGQGPKLLIQFQNNGVVDDSQLPKDRFSAERLKGVDSTLKIQPAKLEDSAVYLCASSGGSTGLAVYNEQFFGPGTRLTVL.